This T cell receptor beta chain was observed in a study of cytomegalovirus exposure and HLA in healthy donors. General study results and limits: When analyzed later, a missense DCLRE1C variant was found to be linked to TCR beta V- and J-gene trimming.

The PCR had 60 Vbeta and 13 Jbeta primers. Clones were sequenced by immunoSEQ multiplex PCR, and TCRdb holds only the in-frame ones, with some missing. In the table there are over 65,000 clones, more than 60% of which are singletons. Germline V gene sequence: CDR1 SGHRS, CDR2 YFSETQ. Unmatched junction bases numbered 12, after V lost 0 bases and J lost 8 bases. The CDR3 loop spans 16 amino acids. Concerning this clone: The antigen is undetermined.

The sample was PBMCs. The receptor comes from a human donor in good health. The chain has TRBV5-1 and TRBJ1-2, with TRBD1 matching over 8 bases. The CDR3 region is CASSLGTGTGPGGYTF. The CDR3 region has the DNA TGCGCCAGCAGCTTGGGGACAGGGACCGGGCCGGGGGGCTACACCTTC.